The clone carrying this TCR beta chain was detected a few times. Its antigen is undetermined. The template was RNA from unsorted bulk tissue. Donors were chemotherapy-naive, newly diagnosed lung cancer surgical patients in China, August–late 2014. The library came from three nested PCR rounds adapted from ARM-PCR protocols. TCRdb independently ran MiXCR on the multiplex PCR reads; one entry per CDR3 protein. The sample consists of approximately 68,000 distinct CDR3 sequences, roughly 72% of them appearing once. This entry belongs to a study of tumor and adjacent non-tumor tissue in lung cancer. On the study more broadly: Each sample yielded 3.5 million to 5 million productive TCRbeta reads on average. Study-wide findings and caveats: Compared with tumor, normal lung showed significantly lower TCR diversity. Tumor repertoires had a smaller top 100 clone share than normal lung.

Per the germline V gene, CDR1 is SEHNR and CDR2 is FQNEAQ (reference sequence). The V gene end was trimmed by 2 bases and the J gene end by 5 bases; junction bases not matched to a gene: 7. CDR3 size: 15 residues. Source material: lung tumor tissue. The chain couples TRBV7-9 to TRBJ1-1; 8 bases are a match to TRBD1. This clonotype originated in a man aged 55 to 70 with non-small cell lung cancer. The CDR3, as DNA: TGTGCCAGCAGCTTAACGGGACAGGTCTCTACTGAAGCTTTCTTT. Its protein is CASSLTGQVSTEAFF.